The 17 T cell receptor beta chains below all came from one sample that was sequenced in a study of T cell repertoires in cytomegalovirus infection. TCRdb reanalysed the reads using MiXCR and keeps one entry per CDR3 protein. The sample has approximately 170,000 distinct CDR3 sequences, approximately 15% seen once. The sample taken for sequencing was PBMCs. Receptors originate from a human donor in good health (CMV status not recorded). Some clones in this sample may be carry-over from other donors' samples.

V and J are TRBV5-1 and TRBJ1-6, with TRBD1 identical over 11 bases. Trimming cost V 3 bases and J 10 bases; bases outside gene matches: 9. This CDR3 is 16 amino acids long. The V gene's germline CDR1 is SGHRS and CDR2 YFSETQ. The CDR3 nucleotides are TGCGCCAGCAGCTCTGTCGGACAGGGGGCAAGATCACCCCTCCACTTT. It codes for CASSSVGQGARSPLHF.

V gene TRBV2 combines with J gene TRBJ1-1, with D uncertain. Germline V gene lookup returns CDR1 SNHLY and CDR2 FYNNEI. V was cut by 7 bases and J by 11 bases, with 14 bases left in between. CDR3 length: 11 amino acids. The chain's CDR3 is CASTERGSAFF. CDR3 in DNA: TGTGCCAGCACCGAAAGAGGGTCGGCTTTCTTT.

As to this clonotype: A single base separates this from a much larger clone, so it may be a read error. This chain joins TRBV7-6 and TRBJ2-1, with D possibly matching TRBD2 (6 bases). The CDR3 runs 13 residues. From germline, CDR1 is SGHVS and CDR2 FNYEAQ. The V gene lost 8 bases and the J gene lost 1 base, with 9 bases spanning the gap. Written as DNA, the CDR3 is TGTGCCAGCGTAGGAGGGTCCTACAATGAGCAGTTCTTC. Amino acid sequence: CASVGGSYNEQFF.

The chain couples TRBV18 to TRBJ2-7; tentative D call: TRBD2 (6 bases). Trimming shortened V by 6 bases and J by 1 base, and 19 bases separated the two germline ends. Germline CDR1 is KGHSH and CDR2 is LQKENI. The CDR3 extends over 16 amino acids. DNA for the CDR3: TGTGCCAGCTCTTACACCGGGACTGGGGGTTCCTACGAGCAGTACTTC. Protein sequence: CASSYTGTGGSYEQYF. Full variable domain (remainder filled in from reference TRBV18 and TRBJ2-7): NAGVMQNPRHLVRRRGQEARLRCSPMKGHSHVYWYRQLPEEGLKFMVYLQKENIIDESGMPKERFSAEFPKEGPSILRIQQVVRGDSAAYFCASSYTGTGGSYEQYFGPGTRLTVT.

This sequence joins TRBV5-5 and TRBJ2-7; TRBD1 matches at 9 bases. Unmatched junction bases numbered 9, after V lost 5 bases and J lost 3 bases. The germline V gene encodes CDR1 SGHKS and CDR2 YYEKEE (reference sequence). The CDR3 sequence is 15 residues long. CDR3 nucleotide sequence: TGTGCCAGCAGAATTCCGGGACAGGGTCTCTACGAGCAGTACTTC. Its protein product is CASRIPGQGLYEQYF.

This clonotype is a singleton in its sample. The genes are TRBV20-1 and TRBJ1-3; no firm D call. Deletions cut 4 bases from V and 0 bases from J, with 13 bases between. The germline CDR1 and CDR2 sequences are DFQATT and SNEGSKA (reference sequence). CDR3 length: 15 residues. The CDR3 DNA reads TGCAGTGCTATTGAACAGCCGAACTCTGGAAACACCATATATTTT. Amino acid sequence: CSAIEQPNSGNTIYF.

CDR3 residues: CASSEVPNVANTIYF. CDR3 in DNA: TGTGCCAGCAGTGAAGTGCCGAACGTGGCTAACACCATATATTTT. The chain combines TRBV2 with TRBJ1-3, with D unclear. This CDR3 comprises 15 residues. Germline assignment: CDR1 SNHLY and CDR2 FYNNEI. V was pared by 1 base and J by 7 bases, with 14 bases between.

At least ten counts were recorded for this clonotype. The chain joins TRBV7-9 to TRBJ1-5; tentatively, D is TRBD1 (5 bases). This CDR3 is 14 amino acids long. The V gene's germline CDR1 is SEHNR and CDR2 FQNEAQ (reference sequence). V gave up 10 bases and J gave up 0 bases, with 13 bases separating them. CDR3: CATQGLYSNQPQHF. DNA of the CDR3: TGTGCCACCCAGGGACTGTATAGCAATCAGCCCCAGCATTTT.

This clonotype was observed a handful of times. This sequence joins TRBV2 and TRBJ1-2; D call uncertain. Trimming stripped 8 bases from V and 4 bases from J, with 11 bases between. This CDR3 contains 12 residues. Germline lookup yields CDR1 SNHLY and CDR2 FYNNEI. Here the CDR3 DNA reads TGTGCCAGCGGACTGGGAGGCTATGGCTACACCTTC. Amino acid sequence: CASGLGGYGYTF.

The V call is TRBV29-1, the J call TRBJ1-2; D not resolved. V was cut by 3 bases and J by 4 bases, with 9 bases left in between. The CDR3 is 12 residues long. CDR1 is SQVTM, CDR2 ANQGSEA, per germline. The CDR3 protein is CSVDLGVYGYTF. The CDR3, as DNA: TGCAGCGTTGATCTAGGTGTCTATGGCTACACCTTC.

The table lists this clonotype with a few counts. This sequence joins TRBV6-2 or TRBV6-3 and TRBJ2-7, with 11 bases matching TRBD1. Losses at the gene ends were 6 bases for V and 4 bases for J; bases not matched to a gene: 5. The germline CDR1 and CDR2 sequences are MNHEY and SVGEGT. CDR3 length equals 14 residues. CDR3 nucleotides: TGTGCCAGCAGAGGACAGGGGGCTTCTTACGAGCAGTACTTC. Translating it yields CASRGQGASYEQYF.

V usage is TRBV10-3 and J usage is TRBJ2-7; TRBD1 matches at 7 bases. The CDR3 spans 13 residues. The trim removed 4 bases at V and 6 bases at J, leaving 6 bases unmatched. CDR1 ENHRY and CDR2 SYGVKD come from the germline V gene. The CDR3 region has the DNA TGTGCCATCAGTGCCCCGGACAGGTCCGAGCAGTACTTC. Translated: CAISAPDRSEQYF.

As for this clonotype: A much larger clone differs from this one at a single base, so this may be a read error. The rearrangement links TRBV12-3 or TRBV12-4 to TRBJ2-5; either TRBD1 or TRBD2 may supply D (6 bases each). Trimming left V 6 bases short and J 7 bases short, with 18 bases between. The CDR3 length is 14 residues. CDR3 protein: CASRVWGAGGTQYF. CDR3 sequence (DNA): TGTGCCAGCAGGGTTTGGGGGGCCGGTGGGACCCAGTACTTC.

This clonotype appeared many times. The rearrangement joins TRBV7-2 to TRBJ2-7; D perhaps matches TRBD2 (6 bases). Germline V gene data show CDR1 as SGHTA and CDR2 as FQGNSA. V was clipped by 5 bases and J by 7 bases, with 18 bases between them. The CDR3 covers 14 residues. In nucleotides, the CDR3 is TGTGCCAGCAGCAAAAGCCGGGAGCGAGGAGAGCAGTACTTC. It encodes CASSKSRERGEQYF.

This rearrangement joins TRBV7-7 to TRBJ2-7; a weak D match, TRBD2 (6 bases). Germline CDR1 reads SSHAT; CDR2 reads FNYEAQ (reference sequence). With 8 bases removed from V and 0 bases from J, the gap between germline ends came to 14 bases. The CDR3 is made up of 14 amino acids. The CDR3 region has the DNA TGTGCCAGCTCTGCGGGGCCATACTCCTACGAGCAGTACTTC. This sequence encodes CASSAGPYSYEQYF.

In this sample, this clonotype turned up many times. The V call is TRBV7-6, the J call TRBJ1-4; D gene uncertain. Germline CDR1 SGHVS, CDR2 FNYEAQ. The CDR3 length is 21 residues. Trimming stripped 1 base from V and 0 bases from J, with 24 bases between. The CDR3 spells CASSLDPERDTYLATNEKLFF. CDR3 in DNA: TGTGCCAGCAGCTTAGACCCCGAGCGGGATACTTACTTAGCAACTAATGAAAAACTGTTTTTT.

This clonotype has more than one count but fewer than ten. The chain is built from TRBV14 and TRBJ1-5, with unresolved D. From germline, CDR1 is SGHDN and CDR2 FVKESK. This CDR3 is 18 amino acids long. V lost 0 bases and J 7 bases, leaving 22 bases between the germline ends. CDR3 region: CASSQDRLESRLHQPQHF. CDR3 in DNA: TGTGCCAGCAGCCAAGACCGCCTAGAATCGAGACTACACCAGCCCCAGCATTTT.